The source of this T cell receptor (beta chain) is a study of blood T cell repertoires in COVID-19 (dated by TCRdb to 2018 to 2021). About the investigation overall: Samples covering the acute and convalescent phases of COVID-19 were provided by collaborators in the United States, Italy and Spain. The prospective study material was composed of cDNA or gDNA derived from T cells, B-cell-depleted T cells, or PBMCs. Deeply sampled blood TCRbeta repertoires from subjects exposed to, actively infected with, or recovered from COVID-19 were included in the dataset. The repertoires were made available in a free public database intended to serve as a resource for research on the immune response to SARS-CoV-2. The samples were drawn from two sources: the first 160 participants of the ongoing ImmuneRACE study, and about 1,300 subjects contributed by 6 global collaborators. Nearly every sample came with metadata listing a de-identified subject ID, COVID-19 status, age in years and sex. HLA class I and class II types, where available, came from metadata supplied by the sample provider rather than from assay-based typing. What the research found in general, with its limitations: How much clinical and demographic metadata was included differed by source and by participant, and the metadata was provided uncurated.

Unmatched junction bases come to 12, with V trimmed by 0 bases and J by 6 bases. The cysteine opens and the phenylalanine closes a CDR3 of 17 amino acids. The DNA shown is the 51-base CDR3, in frame from base 1. CDR1 and CDR2, looked up from the germline V gene, are LGHNA and YSLEER. Collaborating institutions collected whole blood in K2EDTA tubes following their own protocols. For TCRbeta analysis, collaborator samples were shipped as frozen whole blood, as isolated PBMCs, or as DNA extracted from either sample type. TCRbeta CDR3 regions were amplified from genomic DNA using the immunoSEQ Assay, a bias-controlled multiplex PCR. The authors' pipeline ran thus. Nucleated cell counts per sample were estimated from amplification of reference gene primers within the assay. To quantify the absolute abundance of each unique TCRbeta CDR3 rearrangement, sequence reads were collapsed and filtered. For each sample, productive Simpson clonality was calculated as the square root of Simpson's diversity index across productive rearrangements. TCRdb retrieved this table from immuneACCESS and kept in-frame rearrangements only. Not all clones are present; in checked studies, unresolved V genes account for under half, and no reason is known for the remainder. Clone size and the V and J calls come from that table; the DNA yielded D and trimming. The sample table records some 370,000 clones; almost 90% of these occur just once. Of the sample, about 6.5% is held by the ten largest clones.

With regard to this clone: There is no known antigen for this receptor. No clone much larger than this one lies a single base away; base qualities are absent.

Recombination joined TRBV4-3 with TRBJ2-7, with TRBD1 matching 9 junction bases. The source of this sequence is a man between 18 and 29 years old with active or convalescent COVID-19. The sample consisted of peripheral blood. For the CDR3, the sequence is CASSQESGTGRTAEQYF. The sequenced DNA: TGCGCCAGCAGCCAAGAGTCGGGGACAGGGAGGACGGCCGAGCAGTACTTC.